This T cell receptor (beta chain) stems from a study of cytomegalovirus exposure and HLA in healthy donors. About the study: Later, an analysis reported that the 110 or so validation repertoires had used the same platform as the approximately 680 first-cohort repertoires.

As concerns this clone: Its antigen remains unidentified.

TCRdb keeps only in-frame clones here, not all; method: immunoSEQ multiplex PCR. The table lists about 130,000 clones, 85% to 90% of them singletons, with 6.2% in the top ten. The donors were part of the validation cohort of 100 to 150 subjects. That cohort was separate from the first cohort, which comprised under 700 subjects. After removal of 5 bases from V and 4 bases from J, the junction contained 9 bases not matched to a gene. Germline V gene lookup returns CDR1 LNHDA and CDR2 SQIVND (reference sequence). The CDR3 runs 15 residues. Regarding the study as a whole: Cytomegalovirus-associated TCR beta chains were listed, numbering 164. The classifier was said to identify cytomegalovirus status with high specificity and sensitivity.

The receptor comes from a woman aged 25 to 39 in good health and CMV-seropositive. The specimen was PBMCs. The V call is TRBV19, the J call TRBJ2-7; 9 nucleotides align to TRBD2. Here the CDR3 DNA reads TGTGCCAGTAGTCCCGGACTAGCGAGGAATTACGAGCAGTACTTC. It translates to CASSPGLARNYEQYF.